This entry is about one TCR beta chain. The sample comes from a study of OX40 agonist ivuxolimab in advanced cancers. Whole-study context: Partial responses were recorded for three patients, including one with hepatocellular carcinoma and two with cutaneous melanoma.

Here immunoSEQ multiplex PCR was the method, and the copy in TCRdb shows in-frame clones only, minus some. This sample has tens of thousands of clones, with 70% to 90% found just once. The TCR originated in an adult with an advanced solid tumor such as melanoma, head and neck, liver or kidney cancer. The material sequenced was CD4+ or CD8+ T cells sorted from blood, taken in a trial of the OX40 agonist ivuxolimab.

Here the CDR3 reads CASSIQAGAKNIQYF. CDR3 nucleotide sequence: TGTGCCAGTAGTATCCAGGCAGGGGCCAAAAACATTCAGTACTTC. V is TRBV19 and J is TRBJ2-4; a weak D match, TRBD1 (5 bases). V was trimmed by 3 bases and J by 1 base, leaving 10 bases between them. Looked up from germline, CDR1 is LNHDA and CDR2 is SQIVND (reference sequence). The CDR3 has 15 amino acids. Looking up the rest from reference TRBV19 and TRBJ2-4 gives the full variable domain: DGGITQSPKYLFRKEGQNVTLSCEQNLNHDAMYWYRQDPGQGLRLIYYSQIVNDFQKGDIAEGYSVSREKKESFPLTVTSAQKNPTAFYLCASSIQAGAKNIQYFGAGTRLSVL.